This T cell receptor beta chain is from a study of T-cell memory formation after mild COVID-19. Study results and caveats: A subset of responding clones appeared in pre-infection memory, suggesting cross-reactive memory joined. The CD4+ clones that contracted clustered mainly within CM and EM, and the CD8+ clones concentrated in EMRA.

Trimming took 3 bases from V and 5 from J; bases not matched to a gene: 8. This CDR3 is built from 14 residues. The germline V gene has CDR1 DFQATT and CDR2 SNEGSKA (reference sequence). TCRdb analysed the 5' RACE reads with MiXCR anew, one entry per CDR3 protein. The sample shows hundreds of thousands of distinct CDR3 sequences, approximately 15% of them seen only once. About this clonotype: Its cognate antigen is unknown.

What was sequenced was PBMCs or a T cell subset sorted from them (not recorded which). The TCR comes from an adult woman who had mild COVID-19 (a few samples of this study predate the infection). Cell type and time point are not known. The V and J genes are TRBV20-1 and TRBJ2-5; 8 positions agree with TRBD2. The CDR3 loop reads CSASVSGGGETQYF. The CDR3 nucleotides read TGCAGTGCTAGTGTGTCGGGAGGGGGGGAGACCCAGTACTTC.